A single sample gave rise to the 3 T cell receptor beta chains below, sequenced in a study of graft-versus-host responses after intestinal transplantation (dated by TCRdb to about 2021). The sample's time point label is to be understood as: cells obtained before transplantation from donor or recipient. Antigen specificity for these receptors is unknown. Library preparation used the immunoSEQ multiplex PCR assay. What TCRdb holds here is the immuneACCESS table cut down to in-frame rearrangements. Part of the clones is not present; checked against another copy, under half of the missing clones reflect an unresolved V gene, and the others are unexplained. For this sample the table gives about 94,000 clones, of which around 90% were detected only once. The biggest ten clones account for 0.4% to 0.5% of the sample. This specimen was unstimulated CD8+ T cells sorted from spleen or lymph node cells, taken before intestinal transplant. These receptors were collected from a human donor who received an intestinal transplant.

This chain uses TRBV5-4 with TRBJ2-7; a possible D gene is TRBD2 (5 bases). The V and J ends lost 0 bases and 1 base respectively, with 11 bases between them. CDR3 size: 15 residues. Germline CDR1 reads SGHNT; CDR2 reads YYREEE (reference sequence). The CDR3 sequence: CASSLVATGSYEQYF. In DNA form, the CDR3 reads TGTGCCAGCAGCTTGGTGGCGACGGGGTCCTACGAGCAGTACTTC.

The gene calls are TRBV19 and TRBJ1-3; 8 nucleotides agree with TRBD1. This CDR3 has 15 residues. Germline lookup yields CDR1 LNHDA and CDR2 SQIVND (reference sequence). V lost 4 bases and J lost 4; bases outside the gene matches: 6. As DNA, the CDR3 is TGTGCCAGTAGTACCTGGACAGGGAACGGAAACACCATATATTTT. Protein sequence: CASSTWTGNGNTIYF.

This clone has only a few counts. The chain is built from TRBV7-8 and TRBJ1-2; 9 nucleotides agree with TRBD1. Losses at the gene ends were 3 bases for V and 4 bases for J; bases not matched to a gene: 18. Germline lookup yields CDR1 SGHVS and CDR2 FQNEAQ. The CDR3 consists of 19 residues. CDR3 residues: CASSFLARDRDLNGYGYTF. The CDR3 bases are TGTGCCAGCAGCTTCCTCGCTCGGGACAGGGATCTAAATGGCTATGGCTACACCTTC.